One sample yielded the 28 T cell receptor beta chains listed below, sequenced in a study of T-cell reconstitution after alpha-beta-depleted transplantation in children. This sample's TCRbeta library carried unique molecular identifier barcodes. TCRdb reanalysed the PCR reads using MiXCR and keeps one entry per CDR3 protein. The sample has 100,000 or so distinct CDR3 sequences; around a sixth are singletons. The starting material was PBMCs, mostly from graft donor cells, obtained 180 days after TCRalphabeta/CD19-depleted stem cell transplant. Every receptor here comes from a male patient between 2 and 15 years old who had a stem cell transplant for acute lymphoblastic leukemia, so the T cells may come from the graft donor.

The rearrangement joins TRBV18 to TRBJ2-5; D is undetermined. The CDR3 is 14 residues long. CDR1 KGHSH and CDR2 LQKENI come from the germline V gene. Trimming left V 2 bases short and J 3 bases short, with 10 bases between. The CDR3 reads CASSPKALKETQYF. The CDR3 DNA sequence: TGTGCCAGCTCACCAAAGGCCCTAAAAGAGACCCAGTACTTC. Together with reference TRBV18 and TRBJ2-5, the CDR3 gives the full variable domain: NAGVMQNPRHLVRRRGQEARLRCSPMKGHSHVYWYRQLPEEGLKFMVYLQKENIIDESGMPKERFSAEFPKEGPSILRIQQVVRGDSAAYFCASSPKALKETQYFGPGTRLLVL.

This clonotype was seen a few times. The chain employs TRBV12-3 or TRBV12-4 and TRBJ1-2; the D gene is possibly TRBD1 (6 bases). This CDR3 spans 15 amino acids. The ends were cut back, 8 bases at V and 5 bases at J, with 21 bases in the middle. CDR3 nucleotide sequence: TGTGCCAGCTGCGTTGGGGACACTAATCTTTATGGCTACACCTTC. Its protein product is CASCVGDTNLYGYTF.

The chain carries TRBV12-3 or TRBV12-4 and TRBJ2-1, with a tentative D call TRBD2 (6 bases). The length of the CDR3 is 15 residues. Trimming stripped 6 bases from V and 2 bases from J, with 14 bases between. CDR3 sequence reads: CASRLGRPAYNEQFF. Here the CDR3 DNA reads TGTGCCAGCAGATTGGGGAGGCCGGCCTACAATGAGCAGTTCTTC.

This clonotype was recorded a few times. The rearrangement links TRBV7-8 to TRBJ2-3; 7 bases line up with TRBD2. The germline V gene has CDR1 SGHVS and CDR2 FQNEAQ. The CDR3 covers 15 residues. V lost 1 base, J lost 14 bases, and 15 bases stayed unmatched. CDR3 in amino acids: CASSLDGPPGAGLYF. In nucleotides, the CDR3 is TGTGCCAGCAGCTTAGACGGTCCCCCGGGAGCGGGGTTGTATTTT.

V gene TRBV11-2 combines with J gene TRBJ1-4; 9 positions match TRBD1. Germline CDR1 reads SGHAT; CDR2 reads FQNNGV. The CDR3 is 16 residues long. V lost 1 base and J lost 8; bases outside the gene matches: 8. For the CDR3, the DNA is TGTGCCAGCAGCTTAGGTGTGGACAGGGGAAGCGAAAAACTGTTTTTT. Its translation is CASSLGVDRGSEKLFF.

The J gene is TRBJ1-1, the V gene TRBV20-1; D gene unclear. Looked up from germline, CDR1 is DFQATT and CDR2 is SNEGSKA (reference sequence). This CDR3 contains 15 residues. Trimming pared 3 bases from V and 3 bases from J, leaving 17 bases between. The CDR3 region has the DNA TGCAGTGCTAGTGGGCGGCCCCCATGGGACACTGAAGCTTTCTTT. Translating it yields CSASGRPPWDTEAFF.

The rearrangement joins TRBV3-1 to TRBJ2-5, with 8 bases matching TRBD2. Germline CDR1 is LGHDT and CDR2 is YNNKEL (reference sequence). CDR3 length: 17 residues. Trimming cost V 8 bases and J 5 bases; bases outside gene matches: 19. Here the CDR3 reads CASSPWVFGGAGETQYF. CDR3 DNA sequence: TGTGCCAGCTCCCCCTGGGTCTTCGGGGGGGCAGGGGAGACCCAGTACTTC.

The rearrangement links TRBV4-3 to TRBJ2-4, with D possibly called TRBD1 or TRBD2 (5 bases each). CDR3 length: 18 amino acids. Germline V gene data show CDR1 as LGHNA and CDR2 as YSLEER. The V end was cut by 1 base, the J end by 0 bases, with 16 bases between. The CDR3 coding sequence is TGCGCCAGCAGCCAAGTACAGGACTTTGGGGGAGCCAAAAACATTCAGTACTTC. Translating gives CASSQVQDFGGAKNIQYF.

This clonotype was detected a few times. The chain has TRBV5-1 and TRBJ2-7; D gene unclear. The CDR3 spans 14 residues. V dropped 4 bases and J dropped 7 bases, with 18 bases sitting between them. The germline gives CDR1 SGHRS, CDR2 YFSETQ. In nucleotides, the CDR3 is TGCGCCAGCAGCCTACAGTATTCTTCCTGGGAGCAGTACTTC. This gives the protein CASSLQYSSWEQYF.

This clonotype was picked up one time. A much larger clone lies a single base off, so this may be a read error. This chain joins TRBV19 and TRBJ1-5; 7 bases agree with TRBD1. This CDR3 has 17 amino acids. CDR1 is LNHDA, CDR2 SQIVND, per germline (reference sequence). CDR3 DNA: TGTGCCAGTAGTATTAGAGCTGGACAGGATAGCAATCACCCCCAGCATTTT. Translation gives CASSIRAGQDSNHPQHF.

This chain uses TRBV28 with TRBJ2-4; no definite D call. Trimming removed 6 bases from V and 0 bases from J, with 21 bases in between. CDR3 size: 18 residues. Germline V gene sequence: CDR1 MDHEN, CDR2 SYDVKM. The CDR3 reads CASRPKLGVSLAKNIQYF. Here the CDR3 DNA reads TGTGCCAGCAGACCGAAACTTGGGGTATCGTTAGCCAAAAACATTCAGTACTTC.

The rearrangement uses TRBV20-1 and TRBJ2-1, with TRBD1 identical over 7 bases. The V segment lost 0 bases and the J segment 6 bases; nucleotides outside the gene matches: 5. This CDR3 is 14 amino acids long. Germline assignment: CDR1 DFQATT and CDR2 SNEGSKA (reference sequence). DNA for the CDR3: TGCAGTGCTAGAGATCGGCAGGGGGTCAATGAGCAGTTCTTC. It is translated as CSARDRQGVNEQFF.

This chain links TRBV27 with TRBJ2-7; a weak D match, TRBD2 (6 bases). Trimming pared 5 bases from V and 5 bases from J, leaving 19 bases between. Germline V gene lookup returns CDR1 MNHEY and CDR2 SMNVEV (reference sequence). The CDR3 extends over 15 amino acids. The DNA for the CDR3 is TGTGCCAGCAGTAGCCGAGGAGGGGATACACACGAGCAGTACTTC. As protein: CASSSRGGDTHEQYF.

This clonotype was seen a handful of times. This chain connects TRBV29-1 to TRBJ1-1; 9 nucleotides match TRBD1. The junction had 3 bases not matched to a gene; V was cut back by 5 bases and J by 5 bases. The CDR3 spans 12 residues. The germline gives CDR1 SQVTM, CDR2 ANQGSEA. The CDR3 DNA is TGCAGCGTTCCCGGGACAGGGACTGAAGCTTTCTTT. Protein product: CSVPGTGTEAFF.

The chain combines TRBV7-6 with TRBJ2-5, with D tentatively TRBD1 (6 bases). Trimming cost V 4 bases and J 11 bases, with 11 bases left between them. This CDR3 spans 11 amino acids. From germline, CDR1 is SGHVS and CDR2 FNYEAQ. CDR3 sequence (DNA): TGTGCCAGCAGCTCACCAGGGGTTCAGTACTTC. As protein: CASSSPGVQYF.

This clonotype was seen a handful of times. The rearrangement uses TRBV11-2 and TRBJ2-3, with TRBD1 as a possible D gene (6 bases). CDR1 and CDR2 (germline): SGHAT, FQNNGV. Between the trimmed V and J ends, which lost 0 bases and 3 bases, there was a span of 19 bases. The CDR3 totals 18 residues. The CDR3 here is CASSLDRAGDMSTDTQYF. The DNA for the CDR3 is TGTGCCAGCAGCTTAGATCGGGCAGGGGATATGTCTACAGATACGCAGTATTTT.

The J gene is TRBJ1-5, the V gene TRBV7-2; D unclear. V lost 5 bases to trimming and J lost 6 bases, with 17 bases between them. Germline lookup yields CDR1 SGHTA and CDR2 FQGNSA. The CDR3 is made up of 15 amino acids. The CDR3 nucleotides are TGTGCCAGCAGCCTCGGGATCGCGAAAGGTCAGCCCCAGCATTTT. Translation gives CASSLGIAKGQPQHF.

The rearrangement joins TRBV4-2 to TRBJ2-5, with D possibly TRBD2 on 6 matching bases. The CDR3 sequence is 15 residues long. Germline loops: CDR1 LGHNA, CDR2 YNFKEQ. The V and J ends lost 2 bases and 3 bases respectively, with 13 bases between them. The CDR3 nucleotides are TGTGCCAGCAGCCAATCGGGACTTACTAAAGAGACCCAGTACTTC. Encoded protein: CASSQSGLTKETQYF.

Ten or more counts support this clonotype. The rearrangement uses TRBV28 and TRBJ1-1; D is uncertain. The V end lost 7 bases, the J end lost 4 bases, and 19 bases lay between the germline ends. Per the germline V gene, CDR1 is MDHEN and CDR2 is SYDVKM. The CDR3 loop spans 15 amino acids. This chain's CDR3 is CASIKDEVVITEAFF. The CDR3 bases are TGTGCCAGCATTAAAGATGAGGTAGTGATCACTGAAGCTTTCTTT.

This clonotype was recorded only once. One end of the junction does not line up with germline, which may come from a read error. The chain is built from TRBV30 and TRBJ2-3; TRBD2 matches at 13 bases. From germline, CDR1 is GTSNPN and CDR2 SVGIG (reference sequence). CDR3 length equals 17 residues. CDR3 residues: CAWSVSTSGRGTGTQYF. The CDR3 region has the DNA TGTGCCTGGAGTGTTTCTACTAGCGGGAGGGGCACAGGTACGCAGTATTTT.

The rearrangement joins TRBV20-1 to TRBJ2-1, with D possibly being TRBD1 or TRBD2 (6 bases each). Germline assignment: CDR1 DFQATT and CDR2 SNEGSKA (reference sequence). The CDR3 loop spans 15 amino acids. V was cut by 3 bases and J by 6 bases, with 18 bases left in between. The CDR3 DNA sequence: TGCAGTGCTAGGCTGATCGGGGGCCGTGGCAATGAGCAGTTCTTC. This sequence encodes CSARLIGGRGNEQFF.

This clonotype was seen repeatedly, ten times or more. CDR3 amino acids: CASSLATGDQPQHF. The CDR3 region has the DNA TGTGCCAGCAGCTTAGCTACAGGGGATCAGCCCCAGCATTTT. V is TRBV7-2 and J is TRBJ1-5, with TRBD1 identical over 7 bases. The CDR3 has 14 residues. After removal of 0 bases from V and 5 bases from J, the junction contained 1 base not matched to a gene. The germline gives CDR1 SGHTA, CDR2 FQGNSA.

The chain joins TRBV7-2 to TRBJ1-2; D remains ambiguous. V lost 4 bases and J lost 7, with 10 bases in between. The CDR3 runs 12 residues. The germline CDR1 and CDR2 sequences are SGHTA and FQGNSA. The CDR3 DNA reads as TGTGCCAGCAGCTGGCGCTTGGCTGGCTACACCTTC. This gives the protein CASSWRLAGYTF. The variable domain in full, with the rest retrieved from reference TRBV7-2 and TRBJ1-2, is GAGVSQSPSNKVTEKGKDVELRCDPISGHTALYWYRQSLGQGLEFLIYFQGNSAPDKSGLPSDRFSAERTGGSVSTLTIQRTQQEDSAVYLCASSWRLAGYTFGSGTRLTVV.

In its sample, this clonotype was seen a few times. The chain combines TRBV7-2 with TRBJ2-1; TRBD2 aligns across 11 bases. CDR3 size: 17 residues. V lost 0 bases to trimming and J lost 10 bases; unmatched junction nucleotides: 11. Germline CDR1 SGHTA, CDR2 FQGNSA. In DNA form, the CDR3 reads TGTGCCAGCAGCTTAGCTCCAGGGATTAGCGGGGGGGCAGAGCAGTTCTTC. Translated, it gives CASSLAPGISGGAEQFF.

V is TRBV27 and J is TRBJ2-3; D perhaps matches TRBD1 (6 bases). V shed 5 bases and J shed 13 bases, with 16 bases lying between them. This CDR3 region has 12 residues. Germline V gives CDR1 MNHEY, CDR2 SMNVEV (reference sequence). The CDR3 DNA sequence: TGTGCCAGCAGTACCGCAGGGGCTGAGGAGTATTTT. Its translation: CASSTAGAEEYF.

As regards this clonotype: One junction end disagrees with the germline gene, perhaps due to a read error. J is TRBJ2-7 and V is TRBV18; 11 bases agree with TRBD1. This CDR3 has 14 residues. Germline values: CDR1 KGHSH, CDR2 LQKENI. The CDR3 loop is CACSPGQGAGEQYF. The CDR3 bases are TGTGCCTGCTCACCAGGACAGGGGGCGGGGGAGCAGTACTTC.

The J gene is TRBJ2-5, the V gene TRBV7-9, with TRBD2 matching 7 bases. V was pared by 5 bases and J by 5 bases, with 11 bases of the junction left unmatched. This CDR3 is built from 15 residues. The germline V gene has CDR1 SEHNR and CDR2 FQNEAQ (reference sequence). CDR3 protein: CASSPGGGNWETQYF. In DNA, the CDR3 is TGTGCCAGCAGCCCCGGCGGGGGAAATTGGGAGACCCAGTACTTC.

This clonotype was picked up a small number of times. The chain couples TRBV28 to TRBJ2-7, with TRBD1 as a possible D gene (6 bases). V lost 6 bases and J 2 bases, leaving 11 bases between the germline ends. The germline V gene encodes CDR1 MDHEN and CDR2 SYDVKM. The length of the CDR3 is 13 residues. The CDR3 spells CASRTGTPYEQYF. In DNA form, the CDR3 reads TGTGCCAGCAGAACCGGGACACCCTACGAGCAGTACTTC.